Below, 19 T cell receptor beta chains from the same sample are listed, as sequenced in a study of identical twins. Each CDR3 protein gets one entry after TCRdb re-called the 5' RACE reads with MiXCR. The sample holds more than 650,000 distinct CDR3 sequences; around 6% are singletons and the top ten take 1.5% to 2%. Sequencing was carried out using naive T cells sorted from blood. Receptors originate from a man aged 18 to 29 in good health.

The chain links TRBV4-1 to TRBJ2-2; the match to TRBD1 covers 7 bases. Germline assignment: CDR1 MGHRA and CDR2 YSYEKL. This CDR3 comprises 14 residues. The trim removed 5 bases at V and 4 bases at J, leaving 4 bases unmatched. The CDR3 spells CASSATGSTGELFF. CDR3 coding DNA: TGCGCCAGCAGCGCGACAGGGAGCACCGGGGAGCTGTTTTTT.

The V gene is TRBV5-1, the J gene TRBJ1-5; perhaps TRBD1 as D (5 bases). In germline, CDR1 is SGHRS, CDR2 YFSETQ. V gave up 3 bases and J gave up 5 bases, with 15 bases separating them. The CDR3 sequence is 15 residues long. The CDR3 region has the DNA TGCGCCAGCAGCTCCGGGACGGTCAAGGATCAGCCCCAGCATTTT. The encoded protein is CASSSGTVKDQPQHF.

This clonotype was counted only a few times. The J gene is TRBJ2-5, the V gene TRBV12-3 or TRBV12-4; no definite D call. The CDR3 extends over 12 amino acids. V was cut by 5 bases and J by 7 bases, with 11 bases left in between. The CDR3 is CASSPPTATQYF. CDR3 in DNA: TGTGCCAGCAGTCCGCCTACAGCGACCCAGTACTTC.

This clonotype turned up a few times. The rearrangement links TRBV4-3 to TRBJ1-4, with a tentative D call TRBD1 (6 bases). V lost 1 base and J 8 bases, leaving 14 bases between the germline ends. The CDR3 covers 15 residues. CDR1 LGHNA and CDR2 YSLEER come from the germline V gene. CDR3 residues: CASSQVTNTGEKLFF. CDR3 bases: TGCGCCAGCAGCCAAGTGACGAACACAGGGGAAAAACTGTTTTTT.

V usage is TRBV6-5 and J usage is TRBJ2-7; D perhaps matches TRBD2 (5 bases). There are 16 residues in the CDR3. From germline, CDR1 is MNHEY and CDR2 SVGAGI. The V gene lost 0 bases and the J gene lost 6 bases, with 18 bases spanning the gap. The CDR3 DNA reads TGTGCCAGCAGTTACTCTTCGGAAGTAAGGGCGGGCGAGCAGTACGTC. This gives the protein CASSYSSEVRAGEQYV.

V usage is TRBV3-1 and J usage is TRBJ1-3, with D unclear. The V end was cut by 0 bases, the J end by 6 bases, with 12 bases between. The CDR3 has 15 residues. Germline CDR1 LGHDT, CDR2 YNNKEL (reference sequence). The CDR3 nucleotides read TGTGCCAGCAGCCAAGAACGTGACAAAACAAACACCATATATTTT. Translation: CASSQERDKTNTIYF.

This clonotype was recorded many times. V is TRBV10-3 and J is TRBJ1-5; D not certain. The V gene lost 7 bases and the J gene lost 1 base, with 8 bases spanning the gap. This CDR3 is 13 amino acids long. Germline-derived CDR1 and CDR2 are ENHRY and SYGVKD. CDR3 loop: CAITDNSNQPQHF. CDR3 nucleotides: TGTGCCATCACCGACAACAGCAATCAGCCCCAGCATTTT.

This clonotype was seen many times. This rearrangement joins TRBV12-3 or TRBV12-4 to TRBJ2-1; 10 positions match TRBD1. The length of the CDR3 is 15 residues. The J segment lost 3 bases and the V segment lost 2 bases, leaving 1 base of the junction unmatched. The CDR3 sequence is CASSLWDRGYNEQFF. CDR3 nucleotides: TGTGCCAGCAGTTTATGGGACAGGGGCTACAATGAGCAGTTCTTC.

This clonotype was found many times. This rearrangement joins TRBV20-1 to TRBJ2-3; 11 nucleotides match TRBD2. The CDR3 covers 19 residues. The ends lost 1 base at V and 0 bases at J; junction bases unmatched: 12. The V gene's germline CDR1 is DFQATT and CDR2 SNEGSKA (reference sequence). The chain's CDR3 is CSARVFNSGRETSTDTQYF. DNA for the CDR3: TGCAGTGCTAGAGTCTTCAATAGCGGGAGGGAGACTAGCACAGATACGCAGTATTTT.

The V and J genes are TRBV5-1 and TRBJ1-2; D gene ambiguous. The CDR3 totals 14 residues. Trimming left V 0 bases short and J 6 bases short, with 12 bases between. Germline assignment: CDR1 SGHRS and CDR2 YFSETQ. CDR3 loop: CASSLGTLGNGYTF. CDR3 coding DNA: TGCGCCAGCAGCTTGGGGACCCTGGGCAATGGCTACACCTTC.

This clonotype was observed at least ten times. V and J are TRBV29-1 and TRBJ2-3, with D perhaps TRBD2 (7 bases). CDR1 and CDR2 (germline): SQVTM, ANQGSEA. Deletions cut 5 bases from V and 0 bases from J, with 18 bases between. The CDR3 runs to 16 residues. CDR3 bases: TGCAGCGTTAGAGGGGGGGCTAAAACTAGCACAGATACGCAGTATTTT. Translated, it gives CSVRGGAKTSTDTQYF.

Ten or more counts support this clonotype. CDR3 residues: CASSSTPSGYREGRTGELFF. The CDR3 DNA reads as TGTGCCAGCAGCTCAACCCCCTCAGGGTATCGGGAGGGCCGGACCGGGGAGCTGTTTTTT. This chain connects TRBV7-8 to TRBJ2-2, with 8 positions matching TRBD2. The ends lost 4 bases at V and 5 bases at J; junction bases unmatched: 21. Germline CDR1 reads SGHVS; CDR2 reads FQNEAQ. There are 20 residues in the CDR3.

Ten or more counts support this clonotype. The V and J genes are TRBV7-2 and TRBJ2-7; TRBD1 is a possible D gene (6 bases). The CDR3 covers 17 residues. V lost 5 bases and J lost 3, with 23 bases in between. Germline V gene sequence: CDR1 SGHTA, CDR2 FQGNSA. This CDR3 is CASSHNRDGAVRYEQYF. As DNA, the CDR3 is TGTGCCAGCAGCCATAACAGGGATGGAGCGGTCCGCTACGAGCAGTACTTC.

This clonotype was counted ten times or more. This chain joins TRBV5-1 and TRBJ2-2, with 10 nucleotides matching TRBD2. The junction had 2 bases not matched to a gene; V was cut back by 1 base and J by 2 bases. Per the germline V gene, CDR1 is SGHRS and CDR2 is YFSETQ. This CDR3 has 16 residues. This CDR3 reads CASSLKLAGNTGELFF. CDR3 sequence (DNA): TGCGCCAGCAGCTTGAAACTAGCGGGAAACACCGGGGAGCTGTTTTTT.

This chain connects TRBV19 to TRBJ1-2; the match to TRBD1 covers 12 bases. V trimming: 8 bases; J trimming: 7 bases; junction bases outside the gene matches: 5. Germline loops: CDR1 LNHDA, CDR2 SQIVND (reference sequence). This CDR3 spans 13 amino acids. CDR3: CASEGTGGFGYTF. In DNA, the CDR3 is TGTGCCAGTGAGGGGACAGGGGGCTTTGGCTACACCTTC.

Points on this clonotype: A much larger clone is a single base away; this may be a read error. The conserved phenylalanine or tryptophan normally closing the CDR3 is absent here, so this likely arose from a read error. The genes are TRBV12-3 or TRBV12-4 and TRBJ2-3; D unclear. Between the trimmed V and J ends, which lost 3 bases and 4 bases, there was a span of 8 bases. This CDR3 has 13 residues. The CDR3 DNA reads as TGTGCCAGCAGTTTTCTATCGGCAGATACGCAGTATCTT. Encoded protein: CASSFLSADTQYL.

As for this clonotype: A much larger clone sits a single nucleotide away, making a read error possible. The chain uses TRBV6-5 and TRBJ1-1; TRBD1 matches 8 bases. V shed 4 bases and J 1 base; nucleotides not matched to a gene: 2. Germline V CDR1 and CDR2: MNHEY, SVGAGI. The CDR3 sequence is 14 residues long. CDR3 nucleotide sequence: TGTGCCAGCAGTTCGGGACAGGCGAACACTGAAGCTTTCTTT. This translates into CASSSGQANTEAFF.

The chain has TRBV20-1 and TRBJ1-1, with TRBD1 matching over 7 bases. With 7 bases clipped from V and 1 base from J, the junction kept 9 bases outside the gene matches. CDR3 length: 14 residues. From germline, CDR1 is DFQATT and CDR2 SNEGSKA (reference sequence). The CDR3 sequence: CSVPRTGANTEAFF. CDR3 nucleotide sequence: TGCAGTGTACCTAGGACAGGAGCGAACACTGAAGCTTTCTTT.

This clonotype was seen ten or more times. V and J are TRBV6-5 and TRBJ2-3; TRBD2 aligns across 11 bases. CDR3 length: 17 residues. The germline gives CDR1 MNHEY, CDR2 SVGAGI. J gave up 4 bases and V 0 bases, and 6 bases lay outside the gene matches. CDR3 coding DNA: TGTGCCAGCAGTTACTCGACACTAGCGGGAGTGCCAGATACGCAGTATTTT. Amino acid sequence: CASSYSTLAGVPDTQYF.